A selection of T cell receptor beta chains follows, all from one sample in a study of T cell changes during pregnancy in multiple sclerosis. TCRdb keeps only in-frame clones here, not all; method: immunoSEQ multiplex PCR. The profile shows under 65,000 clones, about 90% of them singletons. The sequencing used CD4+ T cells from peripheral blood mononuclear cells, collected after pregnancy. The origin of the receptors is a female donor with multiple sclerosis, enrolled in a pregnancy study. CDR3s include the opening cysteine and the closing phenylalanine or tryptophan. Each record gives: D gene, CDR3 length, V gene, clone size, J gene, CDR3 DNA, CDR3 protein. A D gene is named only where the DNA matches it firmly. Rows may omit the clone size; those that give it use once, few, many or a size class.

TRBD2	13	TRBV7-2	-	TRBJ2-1	TGTGCCAGCAGCTCCCGGACTAGCGGTGAGCAGTTCTTC	CASSSRTSGEQFF
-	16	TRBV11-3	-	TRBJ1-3	TGTGCCAGCAGCTTAGAACCCAGGGTCGGCGGTAACACCATATATTTT	CASSLEPRVGGNTIYF
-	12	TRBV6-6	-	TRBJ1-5	TGTGCCAGCGGGCTAAGCAATCAGCCCCAGCATTTT	CASGLSNQPQHF
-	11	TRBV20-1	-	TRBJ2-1	TGCAGTTGGGACACTTACAATGAGCAGTTCTTC	CSWDTYNEQFF
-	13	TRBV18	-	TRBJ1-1	TGTGCCAGCCAAACGACTGAAAATAGTGAAGCTTTCTTT	CASQTTENSEAFF
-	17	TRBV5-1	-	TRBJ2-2	TGCGCCAGCAGCTGGAGTCAGCCGACAGGGAACACCGGGGAGCTGTTTTTT	CASSWSQPTGNTGELFF
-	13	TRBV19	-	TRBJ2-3	TGTGCCAGTAAGCCGGGTATCTCAGATACGCAGTATTTT	CASKPGISDTQYF
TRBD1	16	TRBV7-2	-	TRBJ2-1	TGTGCCAGCAGCTTGAAACCGGGACAGGGGCTCAATGAGCAGTTCTTC	CASSLKPGQGLNEQFF
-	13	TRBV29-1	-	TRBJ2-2	TGCAGCGTGGCGGCAGGGGTTAACGGGGAGCTGTTTTTT	CSVAAGVNGELFF
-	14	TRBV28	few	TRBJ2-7	TGTGCCAGCAGTTTAGCGGGGACCTCCTACGAGCAGTACTTC	CASSLAGTSYEQYF
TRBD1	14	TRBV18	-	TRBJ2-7	TGTGCCAGCTCACCGGGACAGGGAACGTACGAGCAGTACTTC	CASSPGQGTYEQYF
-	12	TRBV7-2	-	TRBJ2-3	TGTGCCAGCAGCAGTAGTCGGGATACGCAGTATTTT	CASSSSRDTQYF
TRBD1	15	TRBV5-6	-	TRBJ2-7	TGTGCCAGCAGCTTGTTCGGACAGGGGATGAGGGAGCAGTACTTC	CASSLFGQGMREQYF
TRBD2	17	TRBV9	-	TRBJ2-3	TGTGCCAGCAGCGTAGATAGCGGGGGGTACAGCACAGATACGCAGTATTTT	CASSVDSGGYSTDTQYF
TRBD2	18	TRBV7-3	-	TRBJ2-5	TGTGCCAGCAGCTTAAATGTTGGGTCTAGCGGGGAGGTTGGAGCCCAGTACTTC	CASSLNVGSSGEVGAQYF
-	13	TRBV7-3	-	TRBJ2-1	TGTGCCAGCAGCTCCCAAGCAGGCAATGAGCAGTTCTTC	CASSSQAGNEQFF
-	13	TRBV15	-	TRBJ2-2	TGTGCCACCAGCAAGGAGGGCACCGGGGAGCTGTTTTTT	CATSKEGTGELFF
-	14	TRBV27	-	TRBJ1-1	TGTGCCAGCAGTTTACAGGGTTTGGACACTGAAGCTTTCTTT	CASSLQGLDTEAFF
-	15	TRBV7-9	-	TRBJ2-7	TGTGCCAGCAGCTTAGGGCAACTATATACCTACGAGCAGTACTTC	CASSLGQLYTYEQYF
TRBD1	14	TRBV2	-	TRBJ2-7	TGTGCCAGCATCAAAGGGGGACAGGCTTACGAGCAGTACTTC	CASIKGGQAYEQYF
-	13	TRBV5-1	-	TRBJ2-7	TGCGCCAGCAGCCTACAGGGCTACTACGAGCAGTACTTC	CASSLQGYYEQYF
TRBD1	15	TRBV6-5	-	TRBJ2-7	TGTGCCAGCAGTTGGCGACAGGGGGGGCCCTACGAGCAGTACTTC	CASSWRQGGPYEQYF
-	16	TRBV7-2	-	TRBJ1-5	TGTGCCAGCAGCCACCTGGGAGGTCCTAGCAATCAGCCCCAGCATTTT	CASSHLGGPSNQPQHF
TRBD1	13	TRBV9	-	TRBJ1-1	TGTGCCAGCAGCGTAGGGCAAGGGGGCGAAGCTTTCTTT	CASSVGQGGEAFF
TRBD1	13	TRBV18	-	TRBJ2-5	TGTGCCAGCTCTCCGGGACAGGGGGTAACCCAGTACTTC	CASSPGQGVTQYF
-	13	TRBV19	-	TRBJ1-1	TGTGCCAGTAGCTGGGAGTCGAACACTGAAGCTTTCTTT	CASSWESNTEAFF
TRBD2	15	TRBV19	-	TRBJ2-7	TGTGCCAGTAGTATAGGGGTTGTCCTAGCGGAGGAGCAGTACTTC	CASSIGVVLAEEQYF
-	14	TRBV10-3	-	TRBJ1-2	TGTGCCATCAGTGAGGGTGTAGCTAACTATGGCTACACCTTC	CAISEGVANYGYTF
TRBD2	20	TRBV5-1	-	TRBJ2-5	TGCGCCAGCAGCCCCTGGGGAGGGACTAGCGGGAGAGCCCTCCAAGAGACCCAGTACTTC	CASSPWGGTSGRALQETQYF
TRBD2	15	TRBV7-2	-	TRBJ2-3	TGTGCCAGCAGCTCCCGACGGGGGGTTACAGATACGCAGTATTTT	CASSSRRGVTDTQYF
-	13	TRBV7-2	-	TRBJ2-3	TGTGCCAGCAGATTCACGGGCACAGATACGCAGTATTTT	CASRFTGTDTQYF
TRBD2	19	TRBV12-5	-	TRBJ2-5	TGTGCTAGTGGTTTCGGACTAGCGGGGGAAGCCCTTCGTACGGAGACCCAGTACTTC	CASGFGLAGEALRTETQYF
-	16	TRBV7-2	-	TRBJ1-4	TGTGCCAGCAGCTTAGAGTCAACAGGAATTAATGAAAAACTGTTTTTT	CASSLESTGINEKLFF
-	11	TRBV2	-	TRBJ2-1	TGTGCCAGCAGTGGACGGAGTGAGCAGTTCTTC	CASSGRSEQFF
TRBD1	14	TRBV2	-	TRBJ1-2	TGTGCCAGCAGGGGGACAGGGGGCGCCTATGGCTACACCTTC	CASRGTGGAYGYTF
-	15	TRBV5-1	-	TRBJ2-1	TGCGCCAGCAGCCCGGAGGCAGGGGAGTGGAATGAGCAGTTCTTC	CASSPEAGEWNEQFF
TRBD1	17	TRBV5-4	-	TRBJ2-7	TGTGCCAGCAGCTCCGGGACAGTGGCGCCCAATGTCTACGAGCAGTACTTC	CASSSGTVAPNVYEQYF
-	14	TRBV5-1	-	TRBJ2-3	TGCGCCAGCAGCTTGAGTAGCGGCACAGATACGCAGTATTTT	CASSLSSGTDTQYF
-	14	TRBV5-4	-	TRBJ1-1	TGTGCCAGCAGCTTGGGAGGGCGGAACACTGAAGCTTTCTTT	CASSLGGRNTEAFF
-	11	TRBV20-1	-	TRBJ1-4	TGCAGTCCTTTCCGGGGTGAAAAACTGTTTTTT	CSPFRGEKLFF
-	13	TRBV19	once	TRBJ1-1	TGTGCCAGTAGTATAGATTCAGGGTCGGAAGCTTTCTTT	CASSIDSGSEAFF
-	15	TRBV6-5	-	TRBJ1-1	TGTGCCAGCAGTTATTCCAGACAGAGGAACACTGAAGCTTTCTTT	CASSYSRQRNTEAFF
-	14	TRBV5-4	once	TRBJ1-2	TGTGCCAGCAGTTCCCCCGGGGGAGCTCATGGCTACACCTTC	CASSSPGGAHGYTF
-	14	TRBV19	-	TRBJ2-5	TGTGCCAGTATGGGAGTAGGTGGGAAAGAGACCCAGTACTTC	CASMGVGGKETQYF
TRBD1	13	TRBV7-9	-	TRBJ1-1	TGTGCCAGCAACGGGGACAGTGGCACTGAAGCTTTCTTT	CASNGDSGTEAFF
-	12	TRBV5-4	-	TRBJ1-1	TGTGCCAGCAGCAATAGCCACACTGAAGCTTTCTTT	CASSNSHTEAFF
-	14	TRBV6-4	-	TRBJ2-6	TGTGCCACCGCTTGGGGGGCTGGGGCCAACGTCCTGACTTTC	CATAWGAGANVLTF
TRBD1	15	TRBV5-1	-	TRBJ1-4	TGCGCCAGCAGCTTCGACAGGGGTGCGAATGAAAAACTGTTTTTT	CASSFDRGANEKLFF
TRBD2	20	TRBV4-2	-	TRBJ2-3	TGTGCCAGCAGCCTCCGCGGGACTAGCGGGGGGGGGACTAGCACAGATACGCAGTATTTT	CASSLRGTSGGGTSTDTQYF